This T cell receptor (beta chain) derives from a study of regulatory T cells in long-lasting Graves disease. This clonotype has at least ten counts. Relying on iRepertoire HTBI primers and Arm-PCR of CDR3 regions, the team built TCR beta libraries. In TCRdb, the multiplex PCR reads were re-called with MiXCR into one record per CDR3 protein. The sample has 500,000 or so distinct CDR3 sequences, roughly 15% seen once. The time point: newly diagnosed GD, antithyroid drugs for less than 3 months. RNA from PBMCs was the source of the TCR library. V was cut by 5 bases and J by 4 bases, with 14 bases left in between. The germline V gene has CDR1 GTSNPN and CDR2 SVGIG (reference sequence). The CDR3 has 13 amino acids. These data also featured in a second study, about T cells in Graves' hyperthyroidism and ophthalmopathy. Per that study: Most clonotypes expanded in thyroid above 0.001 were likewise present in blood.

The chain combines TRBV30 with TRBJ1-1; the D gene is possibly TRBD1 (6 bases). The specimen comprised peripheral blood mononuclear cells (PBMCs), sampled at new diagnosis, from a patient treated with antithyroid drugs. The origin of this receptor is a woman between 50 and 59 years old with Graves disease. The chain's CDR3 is CAWLRGFGTEAFF. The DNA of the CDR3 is TGTGCCTGGTTGAGGGGGTTTGGCACTGAAGCTTTCTTT.